Each of the 32 T cell receptor beta chains below was sequenced from the same sample in a study of T cell changes during pregnancy in multiple sclerosis. Profiling relied on immunoSEQ multiplex PCR, and the TCRdb table lists in-frame clones only, not all of them. The table lists 95,000 to 150,000 clones, 90% to 95% of them singletons. Sequenced here: peripheral blood, sampled before pregnancy. The receptors originated from a female donor with multiple sclerosis, enrolled in a pregnancy study.

This clone was observed once. J is TRBJ1-2 and V is TRBV27; weak D call: TRBD1 (5 bases). From germline, CDR1 is MNHEY and CDR2 SMNVEV (reference sequence). The CDR3 contains 15 residues. V dropped 4 bases and J dropped 8 bases, with 20 bases sitting between them. The DNA of the CDR3 is TGTGCCAGCAGTTCCACAGGTGTTTCGACTTGGGGCTACACCTTC. It codes for CASSSTGVSTWGYTF.

The chain is built from TRBV6-5 and TRBJ1-6, with TRBD1 matching 8 bases. Germline V gene sequence: CDR1 MNHEY, CDR2 SVGAGI. After removal of 6 bases from V and 2 bases from J, the junction contained 3 bases not matched to a gene. There are 15 residues in the CDR3. CDR3 bases: TGTGCCAGCAGACCACAGGGGGCCTATAATTCACCCCTCCACTTT. Protein: CASRPQGAYNSPLHF.

Here the CDR3 DNA reads TGTGCCAGCTCACCACGGGACACCGGGGCCAACGTCCTGACTTTC. Amino acids: CASSPRDTGANVLTF. This chain joins TRBV18 and TRBJ2-6; a possible D gene is TRBD1 (6 bases). Germline-derived CDR1 and CDR2 are KGHSH and LQKENI. Trimming took 1 base from V and 4 from J, leaving 8 bases between them. CDR3 length equals 15 residues.

The chain employs TRBV7-2 and TRBJ2-1; 10 bases match TRBD2. The CDR3 extends over 15 amino acids. J lost 5 bases, V lost 4 bases, and 5 bases had no gene match. Germline loops: CDR1 SGHTA, CDR2 FQGNSA. CDR3 sequence reads: CASSSQRGGNNEQFF. In DNA, the CDR3 is TGTGCCAGCAGCTCACAGCGGGGGGGCAACAATGAGCAGTTCTTC. Based on the CDR3 plus reference TRBV7-2 and TRBJ2-1, the full variable domain is GAGVSQSPSNKVTEKGKDVELRCDPISGHTALYWYRQSLGQGLEFLIYFQGNSAPDKSGLPSDRFSAERTGGSVSTLTIQRTQQEDSAVYLCASSSQRGGNNEQFFGPGTRLTVL.

This clone was detected once. The rearrangement joins TRBV6-6 to TRBJ2-7, with D perhaps matching TRBD1 (8 bases). The length of the CDR3 is 13 residues. Germline V gene data show CDR1 as MNHNY and CDR2 as SVGAGI (reference sequence). The V gene lost 7 bases and the J gene lost 3 bases, with 13 bases spanning the gap. The CDR3 nucleotides read TGTGCCAGCAAAACAGGGGGGGGCTACGAGCAGTACTTC. Translated: CASKTGGGYEQYF.

This chain links TRBV5-6 with TRBJ2-7; D gene ambiguous. The CDR3 has 11 residues. The V and J ends lost 3 bases and 1 base respectively, with 2 bases between them. The germline V gene encodes CDR1 SGHDT and CDR2 YYEEEE. CDR3 amino acids: CASSSSYEQYF. Here the CDR3 DNA reads TGTGCCAGCAGCTCATCCTACGAGCAGTACTTC.

The chain carries TRBV5-1 and TRBJ2-3, with 8 nucleotides matching TRBD2. The CDR3 sequence is 14 residues long. The germline V gene encodes CDR1 SGHRS and CDR2 YFSETQ. After removal of 5 bases from V and 2 bases from J, the junction contained 4 bases not matched to a gene. As DNA, the CDR3 is TGCGCCAGCAGGCTAGCGGGTTACACAGATACGCAGTATTTT. As protein: CASRLAGYTDTQYF.

V gene TRBV30 combines with J gene TRBJ1-2, with a tentative D call TRBD1 (6 bases). Germline V gene lookup returns CDR1 GTSNPN and CDR2 SVGIG (reference sequence). Deletions cut 2 bases from V and 7 bases from J, with 14 bases between. The CDR3 contains 13 residues. CDR3 sequence (DNA): TGTGCCTGGAGTCCCACAGAGGACAGTGGCTACACCTTC. It encodes CAWSPTEDSGYTF.

This clone was recorded a few times. The V gene is TRBV2, the J gene TRBJ2-2, with 8 bases lining up with TRBD1. Germline values: CDR1 SNHLY, CDR2 FYNNEI. The CDR3 extends over 15 amino acids. V lost 8 bases, J lost 4 bases, and 9 bases stayed unmatched. CDR3 amino acids: CASGGAGGSTGELFF. CDR3 bases: TGTGCCAGCGGTGGGGCAGGGGGCAGCACCGGGGAGCTGTTTTTT.

The chain couples TRBV19 to TRBJ1-3; D unresolved. The CDR3 extends over 12 amino acids. Germline assignment: CDR1 LNHDA and CDR2 SQIVND (reference sequence). The ends were cut back, 4 bases at V and 7 bases at J, with 8 bases in the middle. The CDR3 loop is CASSSPGNTIYF. The CDR3 region has the DNA TGTGCCAGTAGTAGTCCGGGGAACACCATATATTTT.

This chain joins TRBV7-9 and TRBJ2-5; 9 bases align to TRBD2. The germline V gene has CDR1 SEHNR and CDR2 FQNEAQ (reference sequence). V gave up 5 bases and J gave up 2 bases; unmatched junction bases: 6. This CDR3 is 15 amino acids long. The DNA for the CDR3 is TGTGCCAGCAGCCCGCTGGGACTAGCTCAAGAGACCCAGTACTTC. Its protein is CASSPLGLAQETQYF. Complete variable domain (other parts from reference TRBV7-9 and TRBJ2-5): DTGVSQNPRHKITKRGQNVTFRCDPISEHNRLYWYRQTLGQGPEFLTYFQNEAQLEKSRLLSDRFSAERPKGSFSTLEIQRTEQGDSAMYLCASSPLGLAQETQYFGPGTRLLVL.

The CDR3 DNA is TGTGCCAGCAGCGTAGGTAGGGGGAACTCCTACAATGAGCAGTTCTTC. It specifies CASSVGRGNSYNEQFF. This sequence joins TRBV9 and TRBJ2-1; D may be TRBD1 (6 bases). The CDR3 spans 16 residues. The germline gives CDR1 SGDLS, CDR2 YYNGEE. V was cut by 0 bases and J by 0 bases, with 10 bases left in between.

V and J are TRBV19 and TRBJ1-6; D remains unclear. This CDR3 region has 16 residues. Deletions cut 9 bases from V and 3 bases from J, with 18 bases between. CDR1 LNHDA and CDR2 SQIVND come from the germline V gene (reference sequence). The CDR3 nucleotides read TGTGCCAGCACCAGTCCACAACGGGGCTATAATTCACCCCTCCACTTT. Translating gives CASTSPQRGYNSPLHF.

The chain has TRBV27 and TRBJ2-7, with a weak D call TRBD1 (5 bases). CDR3 size: 14 residues. Per germline, CDR1 MNHEY and CDR2 SMNVEV (reference sequence). The ends were cut back, 3 bases at V and 0 bases at J, with 9 bases in the middle. CDR3 DNA sequence: TGTGCCAGCAGTTTCGGCCAGGGCTCCTACGAGCAGTACTTC. It encodes CASSFGQGSYEQYF.

This chain links TRBV10-3 with TRBJ2-1; 7 positions agree with TRBD1. Per the germline V gene, CDR1 is ENHRY and CDR2 is SYGVKD. Trimming at V came to 6 bases and at J to 6 bases, leaving 11 bases not matched to a gene. The CDR3 totals 15 residues. CDR3 sequence: CAISREGALGNEQFF. CDR3 nucleotide sequence: TGTGCCATCAGCCGAGAGGGGGCGTTGGGCAATGAGCAGTTCTTC.

The V call is TRBV2, the J call TRBJ2-3; D unresolved. Germline loops: CDR1 SNHLY, CDR2 FYNNEI. V was cut by 4 bases and J by 1 base, with 12 bases left in between. The CDR3 is 15 amino acids. Here the CDR3 DNA reads TGTGCCAGCAGTGGCCGGGTTTGGGGCACAGATACGCAGTATTTT. This encodes CASSGRVWGTDTQYF.

This clone is a singleton in its sample. The chain employs TRBV29-1 and TRBJ2-2, with 8 nucleotides matching TRBD1. The CDR3 sequence is 16 residues long. CDR1 is SQVTM, CDR2 ANQGSEA, per germline. Trimming at V came to 4 bases and at J to 4 bases, leaving 11 bases not matched to a gene. DNA of the CDR3: TGCAGCGTTGCCCACCCCCAGGGGGCGGGCACCGGGGAGCTGTTTTTT. Translating it yields CSVAHPQGAGTGELFF.

This rearrangement joins TRBV4-1 to TRBJ1-2; D call uncertain. The CDR3 totals 15 residues. Germline CDR1 reads MGHRA; CDR2 reads YSYEKL. Trimming took off 1 base at V and 4 bases at J, with 13 bases between the two ends. This chain's CDR3 is CASSQGPTPVYGYTF. The CDR3 coding sequence is TGCGCCAGCAGCCAAGGTCCCACGCCGGTCTATGGCTACACCTTC.

The chain carries TRBV11-3 and TRBJ2-1; 7 positions match TRBD1. This CDR3 is built from 16 residues. The junction had 3 bases not matched to a gene; V was cut back by 1 base and J by 0 bases. In germline, CDR1 is SGHNT, CDR2 YENEEA. The CDR3 is CASSLATGASYNEQFF. CDR3 nucleotides: TGTGCCAGCAGCTTAGCCACAGGGGCCTCCTACAATGAGCAGTTCTTC.

V and J are TRBV7-3 and TRBJ1-2; D is ambiguous. Trimming took 1 base from V and 4 from J, leaving 7 bases between them. The germline V gene has CDR1 SGHTA and CDR2 FQGTGA. The CDR3 totals 13 residues. The CDR3 DNA reads TGTGCCAGCAGCTTAAATCCCTCCTATGGCTACACCTTC. Its protein is CASSLNPSYGYTF.

The chain links TRBV19 to TRBJ2-1, with TRBD2 as a possible D gene (5 bases). Trimming removed 3 bases at V and 0 bases at J, with 9 bases between. This CDR3 contains 15 residues. CDR1 and CDR2 from the germline V gene are LNHDA and SQIVND (reference sequence). For the CDR3, the DNA is TGTGCCAGTAGTATTCAAGAGGGCTCCTACAATGAGCAGTTCTTC. As protein: CASSIQEGSYNEQFF. The complete variable domain, with remaining parts taken from reference TRBV19 and TRBJ2-1, reads DGGITQSPKYLFRKEGQNVTLSCEQNLNHDAMYWYRQDPGQGLRLIYYSQIVNDFQKGDIAEGYSVSREKKESFPLTVTSAQKNPTAFYLCASSIQEGSYNEQFFGPGTRLTVL.

This chain joins TRBV5-1 and TRBJ1-3; D not certain. In germline, CDR1 is SGHRS, CDR2 YFSETQ. V was trimmed by 2 bases and J by 4 bases, leaving 10 bases between them. The CDR3 has 14 residues. CDR3: CASSFRGDGNTIYF. The CDR3 region has the DNA TGCGCCAGCAGCTTTAGAGGAGACGGAAACACCATATATTTT.

The rearrangement joins TRBV30 to TRBJ2-3; no reliable D call. Germline CDR1 reads GTSNPN; CDR2 reads SVGIG (reference sequence). V lost 2 bases, J lost 6 bases, and 9 bases lay in between. The CDR3 runs to 12 residues. CDR3: CAWSSARDTQYF. CDR3 bases: TGTGCCTGGAGTTCTGCCCGGGATACGCAGTATTTT.

The sample holds one count of this clone. This rearrangement joins TRBV15 to TRBJ2-3; D may be TRBD2 (6 bases). Per germline, CDR1 LNHNV and CDR2 YYDKDF (reference sequence). CDR3 length: 16 residues. Deletions cut 0 bases from V and 1 base from J, with 11 bases between. The CDR3 protein is CATSRDGVAGTDTQYF. DNA of the CDR3: TGTGCCACCAGCAGAGATGGGGTAGCGGGCACAGATACGCAGTATTTT.

V gene TRBV12-5 combines with J gene TRBJ2-1; unclear D gene. This CDR3 region has 15 residues. V dropped 5 bases and J dropped 4 bases, with 15 bases sitting between them. CDR1 and CDR2 (germline): LGHNT, FRNRAP. The CDR3 reads CASGISQASYNEQFF. CDR3 nucleotide sequence: TGTGCTAGTGGTATAAGCCAGGCCTCTTACAATGAGCAGTTCTTC.

This rearrangement joins TRBV30 to TRBJ2-5; 11 positions match TRBD2. The CDR3 is 15 amino acids. CDR1 is GTSNPN, CDR2 SVGIG, per germline (reference sequence). V lost 5 bases, J lost 5 bases, and 10 bases stayed unmatched. The CDR3 coding sequence is TGTGCCTGGGTCCCCCTAGCGGGAGGAGGGGAGACCCAGTACTTC. As protein: CAWVPLAGGGETQYF.

This chain connects TRBV6-1 to TRBJ2-2; tentatively, D is TRBD2 (5 bases). Trimming took off 4 bases at V and 4 bases at J, with 7 bases between the two ends. The CDR3 contains 13 residues. From germline, CDR1 is MNHNS and CDR2 SASEGT. This CDR3 reads CASSAGVTGELFF. CDR3 in DNA: TGTGCCAGCAGTGCCGGGGTCACCGGGGAGCTGTTTTTT.

This clone was observed a single time. The V gene is TRBV9, the J gene TRBJ1-1, with a tentative D call TRBD1 (6 bases). The CDR3 covers 16 residues. The V and J ends lost 4 bases and 1 base respectively, with 17 bases between them. In germline, CDR1 is SGDLS, CDR2 YYNGEE. The CDR3 spells CASSPLDRSQNTEAFF. Here the CDR3 DNA reads TGTGCCAGCAGCCCCCTCGACAGGAGTCAGAACACTGAAGCTTTCTTT. The entire variable domain, with the rest obtained from reference TRBV9 and TRBJ1-1, is as follows: DSGVTQTPKHLITATGQRVTLRCSPRSGDLSVYWYQQSLDQGLQFLIQYYNGEERAKGNILERFSAQQFPDLHSELNLSSLELGDSALYFCASSPLDRSQNTEAFFGQGTRLTVV.

The chain carries TRBV5-8 and TRBJ1-5, with D possibly TRBD1 on 6 matching bases. The CDR3 has 15 residues. V gave up 6 bases and J gave up 0 bases, with 13 bases separating them. From germline, CDR1 is SGHTS and CDR2 YDEGEE. The CDR3 region is CASTGEVFSNQPQHF. The CDR3 bases are TGTGCCAGCACAGGGGAAGTCTTTAGCAATCAGCCCCAGCATTTT.

The chain employs TRBV14 and TRBJ1-1; maybe TRBD1 (6 bases). CDR3 size: 17 residues. The germline V and J ends were trimmed by 1 base and 1 base, with 16 bases remaining between them. CDR1 is SGHDN, CDR2 FVKESK, per germline. This CDR3 reads CASSQGWGGARNTEAFF. CDR3 in DNA: TGTGCCAGCAGCCAAGGGTGGGGGGGCGCGAGGAACACTGAAGCTTTCTTT.

The chain links TRBV9 to TRBJ1-3; weak D call: TRBD1 (6 bases). CDR1 SGDLS and CDR2 YYNGEE come from the germline V gene. This CDR3 comprises 14 residues. Trimming left V 3 bases short and J 3 bases short, with 10 bases between. CDR3 loop: CASSEDRVGNTIYF. CDR3 bases: TGTGCCAGCAGCGAGGACAGAGTTGGAAACACCATATATTTT.

V is TRBV27 and J is TRBJ2-1; 14 bases are shared with TRBD2. Germline values: CDR1 MNHEY, CDR2 SMNVEV (reference sequence). The CDR3 is made up of 15 amino acids. V lost 4 bases, J lost 9 bases, and 5 bases stayed unmatched. The CDR3 loop is CASSSRLAGGREQFF. CDR3 DNA: TGTGCCAGCAGTTCAAGACTAGCGGGAGGGCGTGAGCAGTTCTTC.